Below, one T cell receptor (beta chain) is given with its context. This CDR3 is 16 amino acids long. Germline CDR1 is SEHNR and CDR2 is FQNEAQ (reference sequence). With 3 bases removed from V and 5 bases from J, the gap between germline ends came to 20 bases. Patients from Seattle were sampled longitudinally, starting during active infection. Original methodology: Nucleated cell number was recorded as an estimate derived from reference gene primer amplification. Profiling relied on immunoSEQ multiplex PCR, and the TCRdb table lists in-frame clones only, not all of them. V and J calls and clone size are copied from that table; D and trimming were computed from the DNA. The repertoire consists of some 290,000 clones, with roughly 90% occurring once and the leading ten covering roughly 2.8%. The data stem from a study of blood T cell repertoires in COVID-19. The overall study: Donors in the United States, Italy and Spain gave samples during acute or convalescent COVID-19. From T cells, B-cell-depleted T cells, or PBMCs came the material, which was cDNA or gDNA.

Material for sequencing was peripheral blood. The chain combines TRBV7-9 with TRBJ2-7, with D unresolved. The receptor comes from a woman aged 30 to 39 with COVID-19, enrolled during active disease. The chain's CDR3 is CASSLDPGISRNEQYF. CDR3 nucleotide sequence: TGTGCCAGCAGCTTGGATCCGGGTATTTCGCGCAACGAGCAGTACTTC.